This entry lists 26 T cell receptor beta chains sequenced from one sample in a study of cytotoxic CD8 clonotypes in ibrutinib-treated CLL. Clones were read by immunoSEQ multiplex PCR, and TCRdb kept only the in-frame ones, dropping some. The data show under 200,000 clones, about 80% seen once. The source material was PBMCs, sampled after 24 months of ibrutinib treatment. The source of these receptors is a human donor with chronic lymphocytic leukemia.

The V call is TRBV6-5, the J call TRBJ1-3; 8 bases map to TRBD1. J gave up 2 bases and V 1 base, and 4 bases lay outside the gene matches. The CDR3 is 16 amino acids. The V gene's germline CDR1 is MNHEY and CDR2 SVGAGI. The CDR3 region is CASSYFGTGTGNTIYF. The DNA of the CDR3 is TGTGCCAGCAGTTACTTTGGGACAGGCACTGGAAACACCATATATTTT.

This chain links TRBV18 with TRBJ1-1, with 9 bases fitting TRBD1. The CDR3 is made up of 14 amino acids. Germline CDR1 is KGHSH and CDR2 is LQKENI. Trimming at V came to 5 bases and at J to 5 bases, leaving 6 bases not matched to a gene. This chain's CDR3 is CASSADRGWTEAFF. For the CDR3, the DNA is TGTGCCAGCTCAGCGGACAGGGGTTGGACTGAAGCTTTCTTT. The full variable domain, its missing parts supplied by reference TRBV18 and TRBJ1-1, is NAGVMQNPRHLVRRRGQEARLRCSPMKGHSHVYWYRQLPEEGLKFMVYLQKENIIDESGMPKERFSAEFPKEGPSILRIQQVVRGDSAAYFCASSADRGWTEAFFGQGTRLTVV.

The chain is built from TRBV28 and TRBJ2-5; D gene uncertain. V was cut by 5 bases and J by 5 bases, with 9 bases left in between. There are 12 residues in the CDR3. CDR1 and CDR2 from the germline V gene are MDHEN and SYDVKM. The chain's CDR3 is CASSPGGETQYF. DNA for the CDR3: TGTGCCAGCAGTCCGGGTGGGGAGACCCAGTACTTC.

The chain is built from TRBV7-2 and TRBJ2-7; 9 positions agree with TRBD1. The CDR3 has 16 amino acids. CDR1 and CDR2 (germline): SGHTA, FQGNSA. The V and J ends lost 0 bases and 3 bases, in that order; junction bases with no gene match: 6. DNA of the CDR3: TGTGCCAGCAGCTTAGCAACGGGGACAGGGTACTACGAGCAGTACTTC. Encoded protein: CASSLATGTGYYEQYF.

The chain combines TRBV5-1 with TRBJ2-7, with 10 bases lining up with TRBD1. The CDR3 has 14 residues. Germline V gives CDR1 SGHRS, CDR2 YFSETQ. J gave up 3 bases and V 2 bases, and 2 bases lay outside the gene matches. The CDR3 DNA follows: TGCGCCAGCAGCTTCCGGGACAGGGGCTACGAGCAGTACTTC. Translated: CASSFRDRGYEQYF.

V is TRBV28 and J is TRBJ1-1; D may be TRBD1 (5 bases). From germline, CDR1 is MDHEN and CDR2 SYDVKM. V lost 7 bases to trimming and J lost 0 bases, with 12 bases between them. The CDR3 runs to 14 residues. The CDR3 spells CASTLGVMNTEAFF. The CDR3 nucleotides are TGTGCCAGCACTCTAGGGGTTATGAACACTGAAGCTTTCTTT. Using reference TRBV28 and TRBJ1-1 for the parts outside the CDR3, the full variable domain is DVKVTQSSRYLVKRTGEKVFLECVQDMDHENMFWYRQDPGLGLRLIYFSYDVKMKEKGDIPEGYSVSREKKERFSLILESASTNQTSMYLCASTLGVMNTEAFFGQGTRLTVV.

Points on this clone: This sample includes further DNA sequences coding for the same CDR3. The rearrangement links TRBV7-8 to TRBJ1-3; no clear D. The CDR3 loop spans 12 amino acids. Trimming removed 2 bases from V and 1 base from J, with 0 bases in between. Looked up from germline, CDR1 is SGHVS and CDR2 is FQNEAQ. Written as DNA, the CDR3 is TGTGCCAGCAGCTTATCTGGAAACACCATATATTTT. Translating gives CASSLSGNTIYF. Full variable domain (missing parts from reference TRBV7-8 and TRBJ1-3): GAGVSQSPRYKVAKRGQDVALRCDPISGHVSLFWYQQALGQGPEFLTYFQNEAQLDKSGLPSDRFFAERPEGSVSTLKIQRTQQEDSAVYLCASSLSGNTIYFGEGSWLTVV.

This sequence joins TRBV5-1 and TRBJ1-5; D perhaps matches TRBD1 (6 bases). CDR1 is SGHRS, CDR2 YFSETQ, per germline. CDR3 length equals 13 residues. V shed 5 bases and J shed 2 bases, with 8 bases lying between them. CDR3 sequence reads: CASSRQGNQPQHF. CDR3 in DNA: TGCGCCAGCAGTCGACAGGGCAATCAGCCCCAGCATTTT.

The chain has TRBV7-9 and TRBJ1-2, with D possibly matching TRBD1 (6 bases). Germline values: CDR1 SEHNR, CDR2 FQNEAQ (reference sequence). The CDR3 is 14 residues long. Trimming removed 5 bases from V and 3 bases from J, with 13 bases in between. CDR3 protein: CASSEWGADYGYTF. CDR3 nucleotide sequence: TGTGCCAGCAGCGAGTGGGGGGCCGACTATGGCTACACCTTC.

The V and J genes are TRBV6-5 and TRBJ2-6; D unresolved. Trimming removed 5 bases at V and 4 bases at J, with 12 bases between. The V gene's germline CDR1 is MNHEY and CDR2 SVGAGI. The CDR3 spans 15 residues. The CDR3 protein is CASSADNSGANVLTF. CDR3 sequence (DNA): TGTGCCAGCAGTGCCGACAATTCCGGGGCCAACGTCCTGACTTTC.

V and J are TRBV19 and TRBJ1-5; 7 bases match TRBD1. The CDR3 is made up of 12 amino acids. From germline, CDR1 is LNHDA and CDR2 SQIVND (reference sequence). Trimming at V came to 10 bases and at J to 4 bases, leaving 4 bases not matched to a gene. The CDR3 bases are TGTGCCACAAGACAGGGAAATCAGCCCCAGCATTTT. Translation: CATRQGNQPQHF. Full variable domain (remainder filled in from reference TRBV19 and TRBJ1-5): DGGITQSPKYLFRKEGQNVTLSCEQNLNHDAMYWYRQDPGQGLRLIYYSQIVNDFQKGDIAEGYSVSREKKESFPLTVTSAQKNPTAFYLCATRQGNQPQHFGDGTRLSIL.

The genes are TRBV9 and TRBJ1-3; no definite D call. Trimming pared 3 bases from V and 0 bases from J, leaving 10 bases between. Germline lookup yields CDR1 SGDLS and CDR2 YYNGEE. The CDR3 is 15 amino acids. CDR3 sequence (DNA): TGTGCCAGCAGCGCCATAGCTGGCTCTGGAAACACCATATATTTT. Protein: CASSAIAGSGNTIYF.

J is TRBJ1-5 and V is TRBV19; D not certain. The germline V and J ends were trimmed by 9 bases and 2 bases, with 17 bases remaining between them. There are 15 residues in the CDR3. Per germline, CDR1 LNHDA and CDR2 SQIVND (reference sequence). This chain's CDR3 is CASKDAPGGNQPQHF. The CDR3, as DNA: TGTGCCAGCAAGGACGCCCCCGGGGGCAATCAGCCCCAGCATTTT.

CDR3 sequence: CAWSLGIKALEVEGQPQHF. Written as DNA, the CDR3 is TGTGCCTGGAGTCTGGGAATAAAGGCCCTGGAAGTTGAGGGTCAGCCCCAGCATTTT. The V call is TRBV30, the J call TRBJ1-5; D gene unclear. CDR3 length: 19 residues. The V and J ends lost 2 bases and 6 bases respectively, with 29 bases between them. Germline lookup yields CDR1 GTSNPN and CDR2 SVGIG (reference sequence).

V gene TRBV6-5 combines with J gene TRBJ1-2, with D unresolved. Germline-derived CDR1 and CDR2 are MNHEY and SVGAGI. V was clipped by 5 bases and J by 2 bases, with 15 bases between them. CDR3 length: 15 amino acids. The CDR3 spells CASSTTQDVNYGYTF. CDR3 sequence (DNA): TGTGCCAGCAGTACCACCCAGGACGTAAACTATGGCTACACCTTC.

This clone was counted a single time. This chain joins TRBV5-4 and TRBJ1-2, with 7 nucleotides matching TRBD1. This CDR3 is 15 amino acids long. V trimming: 4 bases; J trimming: 0 bases; junction bases outside the gene matches: 6. The germline V gene encodes CDR1 SGHNT and CDR2 YYREEE (reference sequence). The CDR3: CASSIRGRSNYGYTF. The CDR3 DNA sequence: TGTGCCAGCAGCATCAGGGGGAGGTCTAACTATGGCTACACCTTC.

The chain links TRBV6-5 to TRBJ1-1, with a possible D match to TRBD1 (5 bases). V was pared by 2 bases and J by 8 bases, with 9 bases between. Germline values: CDR1 MNHEY, CDR2 SVGAGI. This CDR3 has 12 amino acids. The CDR3 loop is CASSYRGFEAFF. The CDR3 DNA is TGTGCCAGCAGTTACAGGGGTTTCGAAGCTTTCTTT.

The chain combines TRBV5-1 with TRBJ1-4; weak D call: TRBD1 (6 bases). Germline V gives CDR1 SGHRS, CDR2 YFSETQ. Deletions cut 1 base from V and 2 bases from J, with 15 bases between. This CDR3 is 17 amino acids long. Here the CDR3 reads CASSLYPPGGTNEKLFF. DNA of the CDR3: TGCGCCAGCAGCTTGTATCCCCCGGGGGGCACTAATGAAAAACTGTTTTTT.

V is TRBV29-1 and J is TRBJ2-3; the D is unclear. This CDR3 has 13 residues. Germline CDR1 reads SQVTM; CDR2 reads ANQGSEA. V was cut by 3 bases and J by 14 bases, with 21 bases left in between. The CDR3 region has the DNA TGCAGCGTTGAGGTAGAGATCGGGTCCCCCCGGTATTTT. Protein product: CSVEVEIGSPRYF.

This chain joins TRBV19 and TRBJ1-5; D unresolved. V was clipped by 3 bases and J by 7 bases, with 7 bases between them. Germline values: CDR1 LNHDA, CDR2 SQIVND (reference sequence). The CDR3 consists of 12 residues. CDR3 residues: CASSIGYQPQHF. Here the CDR3 DNA reads TGTGCCAGTAGTATCGGGTACCAGCCCCAGCATTTT.

This chain links TRBV6-1 with TRBJ1-1; D is possibly TRBD1 (6 bases). The CDR3 consists of 15 residues. V lost 7 bases and J 0 bases, leaving 15 bases between the germline ends. CDR1 is MNHNS and CDR2 is SASEGT in the germline V gene. The DNA for the CDR3 is TGTGCCAGCACGAAGGGACACACCATGAACACTGAAGCTTTCTTT. It codes for CASTKGHTMNTEAFF.

This clone appeared once. The rearrangement uses TRBV18 and TRBJ2-2, with D maybe TRBD1 (6 bases). The CDR3 contains 15 residues. Germline V CDR1 and CDR2: KGHSH, LQKENI. With 6 bases removed from V and 1 base from J, the gap between germline ends came to 12 bases. This CDR3 is CASSPGQRNTGELFF. CDR3 sequence (DNA): TGTGCCAGCTCCCCTGGACAGAGGAACACCGGGGAGCTGTTTTTT.

A note on this clone: Other DNA sequences in the same sample also yield this CDR3. This CDR3 reads CASRGQGNTGELFF. As DNA, the CDR3 is TGTGCCAGCAGAGGGCAGGGGAACACCGGGGAGCTGTTTTTT. This sequence joins TRBV2 and TRBJ2-2, with D maybe TRBD1 (5 bases). The germline V gene encodes CDR1 SNHLY and CDR2 FYNNEI. The ends were cut back, 6 bases at V and 1 base at J, with 9 bases in the middle. This CDR3 has 14 residues.

There are many counts of this clone. CDR3 in DNA: TGTGCCAGCTCACCAGGAGTGGGAGCTTTCTTT. It is translated as CASSPGVGAFF. This chain uses TRBV18 with TRBJ1-1, with D unclear. This CDR3 has 11 amino acids. CDR1 KGHSH and CDR2 LQKENI come from the germline V gene. Trimming took off 2 bases at V and 10 bases at J, with 8 bases between the two ends.

In its sample, this clone was seen once. The V gene is TRBV6-1, the J gene TRBJ2-2, with 9 positions matching TRBD2. This CDR3 contains 15 residues. V was clipped by 5 bases and J by 4 bases; unmatched bases: 5. From germline, CDR1 is MNHNS and CDR2 SASEGT. CDR3 sequence (DNA): TGTGCCAGCAGTAGCCTAGCGGGGTTCACCGGGGAGCTGTTTTTT. It encodes CASSSLAGFTGELFF.

The gene calls are TRBV6-1 and TRBJ1-2; 9 bases are a match to TRBD1. The trim removed 4 bases at V and 2 bases at J, leaving 2 bases unmatched. The CDR3 runs to 14 residues. In germline, CDR1 is MNHNS, CDR2 SASEGT. The DNA for the CDR3 is TGTGCCAGCAGTGGCGGGACAGGGAACTATGGCTACACCTTC. Its protein is CASSGGTGNYGYTF.